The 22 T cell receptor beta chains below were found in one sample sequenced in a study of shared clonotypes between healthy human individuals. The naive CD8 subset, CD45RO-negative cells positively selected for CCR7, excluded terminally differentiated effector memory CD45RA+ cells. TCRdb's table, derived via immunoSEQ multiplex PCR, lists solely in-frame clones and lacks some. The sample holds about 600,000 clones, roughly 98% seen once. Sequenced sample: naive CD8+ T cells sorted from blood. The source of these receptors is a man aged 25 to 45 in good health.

The DNA of the CDR3 is TGTGCCAGCAGCCCTCCTAGGACAGGTCCTAGCACAGATACGCAGTATTTT. Translated: CASSPPRTGPSTDTQYF. The chain joins TRBV7-9 to TRBJ2-3; 7 bases map to TRBD1. CDR3 size: 17 residues. The V segment lost 5 bases and the J segment 0 bases; nucleotides outside the gene matches: 11. CDR1 SEHNR and CDR2 FQNEAQ come from the germline V gene (reference sequence).

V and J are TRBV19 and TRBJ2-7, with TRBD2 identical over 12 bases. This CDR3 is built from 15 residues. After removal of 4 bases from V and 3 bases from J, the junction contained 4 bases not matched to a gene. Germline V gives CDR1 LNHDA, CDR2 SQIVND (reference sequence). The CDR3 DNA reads TGTGCCAGTAGTACTTGGACTAGCGGGAACTACGAGCAGTACTTC. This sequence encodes CASSTWTSGNYEQYF.

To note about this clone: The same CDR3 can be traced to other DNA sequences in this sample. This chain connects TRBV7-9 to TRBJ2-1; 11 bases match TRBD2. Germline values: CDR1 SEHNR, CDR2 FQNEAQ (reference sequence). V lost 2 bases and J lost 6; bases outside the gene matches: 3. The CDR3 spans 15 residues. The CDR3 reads CASSLLAGGRNEQFF. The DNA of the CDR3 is TGTGCCAGCAGCTTACTAGCGGGAGGTCGCAATGAGCAGTTCTTC.

DNA of the CDR3: TGTGCCAGCAGTGAGGGAATTGGCACCTCCTACGAGCAGTACTTC. It codes for CASSEGIGTSYEQYF. The chain recombines TRBV25-1 with TRBJ2-7; D call uncertain. The V end lost 3 bases, the J end lost 0 bases, and 12 bases lay between the germline ends. From germline, CDR1 is MGHDK and CDR2 SYGVNS. This CDR3 is 15 amino acids long.

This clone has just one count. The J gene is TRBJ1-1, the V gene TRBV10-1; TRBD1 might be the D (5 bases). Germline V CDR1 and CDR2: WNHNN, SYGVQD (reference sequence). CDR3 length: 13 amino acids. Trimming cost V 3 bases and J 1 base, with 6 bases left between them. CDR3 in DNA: TGCGCCAGCAGTGAACAGGAGAACACTGAAGCTTTCTTT. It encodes CASSEQENTEAFF.

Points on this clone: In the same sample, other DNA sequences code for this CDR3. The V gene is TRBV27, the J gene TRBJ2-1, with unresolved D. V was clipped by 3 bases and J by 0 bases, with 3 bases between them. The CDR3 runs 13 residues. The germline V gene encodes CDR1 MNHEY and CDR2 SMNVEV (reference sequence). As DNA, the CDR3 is TGTGCCAGCAGTTTTGGCTCCTACAATGAGCAGTTCTTC. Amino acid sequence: CASSFGSYNEQFF.

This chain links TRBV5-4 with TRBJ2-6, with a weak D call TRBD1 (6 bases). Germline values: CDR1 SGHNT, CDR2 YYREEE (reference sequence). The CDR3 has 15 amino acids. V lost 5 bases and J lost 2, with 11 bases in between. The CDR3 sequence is CASRHTGTGANVLTF. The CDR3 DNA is TGTGCCAGCAGACACACAGGGACTGGGGCCAACGTCCTGACTTTC.

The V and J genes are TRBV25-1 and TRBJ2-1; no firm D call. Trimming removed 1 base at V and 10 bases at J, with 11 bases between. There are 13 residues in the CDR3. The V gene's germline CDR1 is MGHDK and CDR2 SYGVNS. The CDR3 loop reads CASSEFLAGEQFF. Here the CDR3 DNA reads TGTGCCAGCAGTGAATTCTTAGCAGGCGAGCAGTTCTTC.

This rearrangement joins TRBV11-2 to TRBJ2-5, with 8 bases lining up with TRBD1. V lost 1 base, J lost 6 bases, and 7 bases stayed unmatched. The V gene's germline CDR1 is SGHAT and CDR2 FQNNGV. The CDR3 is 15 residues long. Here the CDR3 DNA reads TGTGCCAGCAGCTTAGGGACAGGGAGGAGGAAGACCCAGTACTTC. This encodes CASSLGTGRRKTQYF.

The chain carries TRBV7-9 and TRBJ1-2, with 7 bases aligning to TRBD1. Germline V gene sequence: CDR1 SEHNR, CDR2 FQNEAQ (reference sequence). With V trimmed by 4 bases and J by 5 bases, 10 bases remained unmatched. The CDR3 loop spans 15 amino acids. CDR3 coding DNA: TGTGCCAGCAGCTCGACCAGGGGGGTAGTTTATGGCTACACCTTC. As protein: CASSSTRGVVYGYTF.

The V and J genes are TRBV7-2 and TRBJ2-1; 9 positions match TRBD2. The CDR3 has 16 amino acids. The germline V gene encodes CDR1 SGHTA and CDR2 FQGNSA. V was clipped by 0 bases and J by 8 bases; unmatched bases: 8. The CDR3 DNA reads TGTGCCAGCAGCTTAGCCTCTAGCGGGATAAGGGATGAGCAGTTCTTC. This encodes CASSLASSGIRDEQFF.

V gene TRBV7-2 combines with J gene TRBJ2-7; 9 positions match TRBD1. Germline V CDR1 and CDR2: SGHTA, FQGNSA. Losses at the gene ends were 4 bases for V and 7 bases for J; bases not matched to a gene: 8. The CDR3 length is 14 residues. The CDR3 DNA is TGTGCCAGCAGCTGGACACAGGGGGCCGAGGAGCAGTACTTC. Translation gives CASSWTQGAEEQYF.

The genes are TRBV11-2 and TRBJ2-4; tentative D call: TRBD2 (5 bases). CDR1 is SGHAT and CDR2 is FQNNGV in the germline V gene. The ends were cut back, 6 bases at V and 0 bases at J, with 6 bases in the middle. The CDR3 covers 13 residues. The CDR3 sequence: CASRGLAKNIQYF. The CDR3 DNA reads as TGTGCCAGCAGAGGACTAGCCAAAAACATTCAGTACTTC.

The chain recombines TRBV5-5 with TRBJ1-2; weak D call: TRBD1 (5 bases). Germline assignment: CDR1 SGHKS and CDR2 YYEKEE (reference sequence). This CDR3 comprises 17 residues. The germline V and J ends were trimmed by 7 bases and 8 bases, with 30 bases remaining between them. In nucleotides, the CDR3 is TGTGCCAGCCTCCATACCTCTGGGGACGCGGCACTGGGAGGCTACACCTTC. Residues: CASLHTSGDAALGGYTF.

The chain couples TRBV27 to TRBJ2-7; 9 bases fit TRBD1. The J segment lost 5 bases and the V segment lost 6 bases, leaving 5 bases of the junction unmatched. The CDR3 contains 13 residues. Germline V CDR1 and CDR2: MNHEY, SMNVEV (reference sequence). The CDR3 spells CASSVGQGNEQYF. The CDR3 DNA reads TGTGCCAGCAGCGTGGGACAGGGCAACGAGCAGTACTTC.

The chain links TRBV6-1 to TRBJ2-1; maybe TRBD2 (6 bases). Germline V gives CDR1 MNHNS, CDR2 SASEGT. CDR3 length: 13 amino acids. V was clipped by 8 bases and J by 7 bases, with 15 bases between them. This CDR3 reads CASGRRASNEQFF. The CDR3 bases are TGTGCCAGCGGCCGGAGGGCCAGTAATGAGCAGTTCTTC.

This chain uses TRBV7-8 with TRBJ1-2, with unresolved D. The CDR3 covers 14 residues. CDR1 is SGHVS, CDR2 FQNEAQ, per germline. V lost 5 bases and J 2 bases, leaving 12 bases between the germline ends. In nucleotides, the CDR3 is TGTGCCAGCAGCGATACGGGATGGAACTATGGCTACACCTTC. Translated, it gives CASSDTGWNYGYTF.

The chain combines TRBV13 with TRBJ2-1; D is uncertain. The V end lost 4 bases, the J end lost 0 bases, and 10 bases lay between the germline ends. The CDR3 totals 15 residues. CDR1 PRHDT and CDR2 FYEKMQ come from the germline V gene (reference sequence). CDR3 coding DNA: TGTGCCAGCAGCTACGGCAGTAACTCCTACAATGAGCAGTTCTTC. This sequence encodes CASSYGSNSYNEQFF.

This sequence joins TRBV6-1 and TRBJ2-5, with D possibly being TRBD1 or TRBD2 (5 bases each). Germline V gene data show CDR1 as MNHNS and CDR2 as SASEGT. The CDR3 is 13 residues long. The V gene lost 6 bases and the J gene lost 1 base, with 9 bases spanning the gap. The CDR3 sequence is CASSVGTQETQYF. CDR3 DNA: TGTGCCAGCAGCGTTGGGACCCAAGAGACCCAGTACTTC.

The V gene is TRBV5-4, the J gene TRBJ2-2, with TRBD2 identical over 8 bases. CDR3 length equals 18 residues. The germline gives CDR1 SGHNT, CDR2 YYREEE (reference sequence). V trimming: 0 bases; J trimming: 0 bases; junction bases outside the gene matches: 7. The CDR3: CASSLEASGSANTGELFF. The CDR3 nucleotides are TGTGCCAGCAGCTTGGAAGCCAGCGGGAGCGCGAACACCGGGGAGCTGTTTTTT.

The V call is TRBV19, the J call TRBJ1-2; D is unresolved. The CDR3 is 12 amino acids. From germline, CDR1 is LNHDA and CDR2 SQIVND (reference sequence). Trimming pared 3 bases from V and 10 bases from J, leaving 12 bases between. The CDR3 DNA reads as TGTGCCAGTAGTATCCAGACAAGAGACTACACCTTC. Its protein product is CASSIQTRDYTF.

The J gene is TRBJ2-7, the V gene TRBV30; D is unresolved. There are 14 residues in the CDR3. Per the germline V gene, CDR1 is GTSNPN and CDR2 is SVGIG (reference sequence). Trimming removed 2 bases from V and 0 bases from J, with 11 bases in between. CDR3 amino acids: CAWSLASNSYEQYF. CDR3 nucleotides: TGTGCCTGGAGTTTGGCCTCGAACTCCTACGAGCAGTACTTC.